This passage covers 5 T cell receptor beta chains from one sample sequenced in a study of Tregs in tolerant kidney transplant recipients (dated by TCRdb to between 2017 and 2020). Their specific antigens are unknown. Sample time point, as interpreted from the label and publication: blood sample drawn before combined kidney and bone marrow transplant. In bulk CFSE mixed lymphocyte reactions, CFSE-labeled recipient PBMCs were cocultured with irradiated donor PBMCs for five to seven days, then stained for CD3/CD4/CD8 and FACS-sorted. The library was made by the immunoSEQ multiplex PCR assay. The table was pulled from immuneACCESS by TCRdb, which kept in-frame rearrangements only. Such tables lose some clones; where checked, under half of the loss comes from unresolved V genes, and the rest has no known cause. The table of this sample itemizes a few hundred clones. 6.5% to 10% of the sample is held by the ten biggest clonotypes.

The starting material was CD8+ T cells from blood cultured with allogeneic cells, obtained before the transplant. The source of these receptors is a human patient who received a combined kidney and bone marrow transplant.

As to this clone: The read halts 3 residues ahead of the CDR3 end, with the missing end drawn from the germline J gene. This chain uses TRBV3-1 (or the pseudogene TRBV3-2) with TRBJ2-5; a weak D match, TRBD1 (5 bases). Germline V gene lookup returns CDR1 LGHDT and CDR2 YNNKEL (reference sequence). V shed 0 bases and J shed 2 bases, with 16 bases lying between them. The CDR3 loop spans 17 amino acids. The sequenced part of the CDR3 DNA is TGTGCCAGCAGCCAAGAAGTTCAGAAGGGGCGACAAGAGACC. Translation: CASSQEVQKGRQET. The full CDR3 is CASSQEVQKGRQETQYF.

Turning to this clone: The DNA ends 3 residues before the CDR3 does, and the rest of the CDR3 is filled in from the germline J gene. The genes are TRBV28 and TRBJ2-1, with D possibly TRBD1 on 5 matching bases. Germline V gene data show CDR1 as MDHEN and CDR2 as SYDVKM. The V and J ends lost 8 bases and 0 bases respectively, with 5 bases between them. The CDR3 is made up of 12 amino acids. The sequenced part of the CDR3 DNA is TGTGCCAGCGACAGCTCCTACAATGAG. This encodes CASDSSYNE. The whole CDR3 protein is CASDSSYNEQFF.

Turning to this clone: The read terminates 3 residues before the CDR3 end, so the remaining end is supplied by the germline J gene. The chain joins TRBV28 to TRBJ2-7; 7 bases are shared with TRBD2. Germline values: CDR1 MDHEN, CDR2 SYDVKM. The CDR3 consists of 14 residues. Trimming took 4 bases from V and 3 from J; bases not matched to a gene: 6. CDR3 loop: CASSWDYNGYEQYF. The CDR3 bases that were read are TGTGCCAGCAGTTGGGACTACAACGGCTACGAG.

Worth noting for this clone: The read falls 3 residues short of the CDR3 end, and the missing part is taken from the germline J gene. This chain uses TRBV11-2 with TRBJ2-1; 9 bases are shared with TRBD2. CDR3 length: 14 amino acids. The germline V gene has CDR1 SGHAT and CDR2 FQNNGV. The ends lost 5 bases at V and 8 bases at J; junction bases unmatched: 7. CDR3 protein: CASSHLAGRDEQFF. CDR3 DNA, as far as it was read: TGTGCCAGCAGCCACCTAGCGGGACGGGATGAG.

Notes on this clone: The read ends 3 residues shy of where the CDR3 ends; the end is completed using the germline J gene. V and J are TRBV7-6 and TRBJ1-1, with a tentative D call TRBD1 (6 bases). The CDR3 is 15 amino acids. CDR1 and CDR2 from the germline V gene are SGHVS and FNYEAQ. The CDR3 loop is CASSLGGVGGREAFF. CDR3 DNA (partial): TGTGCCAGCAGCTTAGGAGGGGTGGGGGGGCGCGAA.